This TCR beta chain came from a study of shared clonotypes between healthy human individuals. Terminally differentiated effector memory CD45RA+ cells were excluded by CCR7 positive selection of CD45RO-negative cells. Only Caucasian adults living in Nashville, Tennessee made up the donor group. It was across several immunoSEQ plates that each subset's genomic DNA was evenly split. The authors' processing: ImmunoSEQ gave junction-only sequences without quality scores, so filtering differed. The protocol was immunoSEQ multiplex PCR, while the TCRdb copy is restricted to in-frame clones and leaves out a portion. V and J calls and clone size follow that table, whereas D and trimming were derived from the DNA. The sample gives under 1 million clones, around 93% of which show up once; around 24% is in the top ten. The sample taken for sequencing was naive CD8+ T cells sorted from blood. The source is a man aged 25-40 years in good health.

In DNA, the CDR3 is TGTGCCAGCACCCTGAGTGGGGGGGCGGACACTGAAGCTTTCTTT. Protein product: CASTLSGGADTEAFF. This chain connects TRBV9 to TRBJ1-1; D may be TRBD1 (6 bases). V was trimmed by 6 bases and J by 3 bases, leaving 18 bases between them. From germline, CDR1 is SGDLS and CDR2 YYNGEE. The CDR3 runs 15 residues.